This TCR beta chain was found in a study of cytomegalovirus exposure and HLA in healthy donors. About the study: The 120 validation repertoires matched the roughly 700 first-cohort repertoires in platform, a later analysis reported.

Whole-study results and caveats: Reported results showed that the classifier diagnosed cytomegalovirus status with high specificity and sensitivity.

Method: immunoSEQ multiplex PCR; TCRdb's copy keeps in-frame clones and lacks some. Counted here are 160,000 or so clones, over 80% occurring once; the ten biggest clones make up 2% to 2.5%. With respect to this clone: Antigen specificity is unknown. The sample has other DNA sequences that encode this CDR3 too.

CDR3 size: 13 residues. The junction had 4 bases not matched to a gene; V was cut back by 5 bases and J by 3 bases. Germline loops: CDR1 GTSNPN, CDR2 SVGIG (reference sequence). The genes are TRBV30 and TRBJ1-5, with 7 positions matching TRBD1. The sequenced sample consisted of PBMCs. This TCR was sampled from a man aged 25-45 years in good health and CMV-seropositive. The chain's CDR3 is CAWADRDNQPQHF. As DNA, the CDR3 is TGTGCCTGGGCTGACAGGGACAATCAGCCCCAGCATTTT.